Below are 5 T cell receptor beta chains sequenced from a single sample in a study of cytomegalovirus exposure and HLA in healthy donors. It was with 60 Vbeta and 13 Jbeta primers that the PCR ran. Profiling relied on immunoSEQ multiplex PCR, and the TCRdb table lists in-frame clones only, not all of them. The sample yields about 76,000 clones, 73% seen once. Sequenced sample: PBMCs. These receptors originate from a woman aged 35 to 49 in good health and CMV-seropositive.

The chain is built from TRBV30 and TRBJ1-2; 12 bases fit TRBD1. The V gene's germline CDR1 is GTSNPN and CDR2 SVGIG (reference sequence). Trimming cost V 2 bases and J 4 bases; bases outside gene matches: 2. The CDR3 is 14 amino acids. CDR3 loop: CAWSWDRGPYGYTF. As DNA, the CDR3 is TGTGCCTGGAGTTGGGACAGGGGGCCCTATGGCTACACCTTC.

The CDR3 spells CASSSRDSLYGYTF. For the CDR3, the DNA is TGTGCCAGTAGTAGCCGGGACAGCCTCTATGGCTACACCTTC. The chain has TRBV19 and TRBJ1-2; 7 bases agree with TRBD1. Germline V gene data show CDR1 as LNHDA and CDR2 as SQIVND (reference sequence). V was pared by 4 bases and J by 4 bases, with 6 bases of the junction left unmatched. CDR3 size: 14 residues.

The chain couples TRBV15 to TRBJ1-6; 7 positions match TRBD1. The CDR3 covers 13 residues. Unmatched junction bases numbered 3, after V lost 7 bases and J lost 6 bases. Germline values: CDR1 LNHNV, CDR2 YYDKDF (reference sequence). This CDR3 reads CATTGTANSPLHF. The CDR3 coding sequence is TGTGCCACCACCGGGACAGCTAATTCACCCCTCCACTTT.

The V call is TRBV7-8, the J call TRBJ1-4; no firm D call. There are 17 residues in the CDR3. From germline, CDR1 is SGHVS and CDR2 FQNEAQ. The ends were cut back, 1 base at V and 5 bases at J, with 17 bases in the middle. As DNA, the CDR3 is TGTGCCAGCAGCTTAGTGGGTAACAGTCTACTCAATGAAAAACTGTTTTTT. Protein product: CASSLVGNSLLNEKLFF.

This chain joins TRBV10-1 and TRBJ2-7; 11 nucleotides agree with TRBD2. Per the germline V gene, CDR1 is WNHNN and CDR2 is SYGVQD (reference sequence). The J segment lost 3 bases and the V segment lost 4 bases, leaving 17 bases of the junction unmatched. CDR3 length: 19 residues. CDR3 bases: TGCGCCAGCAGTGCTTTGGTAGCGGGAGGGCCAGCCGGAGTCTACGAGCAGTACTTC. It specifies CASSALVAGGPAGVYEQYF.